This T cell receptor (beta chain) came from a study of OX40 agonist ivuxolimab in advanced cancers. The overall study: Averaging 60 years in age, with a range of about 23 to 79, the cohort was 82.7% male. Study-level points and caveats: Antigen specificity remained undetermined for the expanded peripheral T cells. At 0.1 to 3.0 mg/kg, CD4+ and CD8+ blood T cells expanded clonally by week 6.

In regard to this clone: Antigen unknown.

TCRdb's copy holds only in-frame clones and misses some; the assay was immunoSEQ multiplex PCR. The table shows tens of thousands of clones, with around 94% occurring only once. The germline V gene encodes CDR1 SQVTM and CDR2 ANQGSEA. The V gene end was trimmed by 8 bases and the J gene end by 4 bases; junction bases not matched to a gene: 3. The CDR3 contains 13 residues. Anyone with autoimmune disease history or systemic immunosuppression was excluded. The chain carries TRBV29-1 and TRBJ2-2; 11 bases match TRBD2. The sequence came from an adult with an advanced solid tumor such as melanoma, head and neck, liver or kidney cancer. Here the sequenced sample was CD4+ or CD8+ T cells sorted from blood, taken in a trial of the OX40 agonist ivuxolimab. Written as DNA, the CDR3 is TGCAGCACGGGACTAGCGGCCACCGGGGAGCTGTTTTTT. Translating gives CSTGLAATGELFF.